This T cell receptor (beta chain) was recorded in a study of molecular identifiers for immune sequencing clone quantification. Overall study findings and caveats: Clones above 20 RNA copies held over 99% of effector molecules, under 1% in naive cells.

TCRdb reanalysed the PCR reads using MiXCR and keeps one entry per CDR3 protein. The sample consists of over 550,000 distinct CDR3 sequences, about 25% of them appearing once. A word on this clonotype: Its antigen is currently unknown.

Germline CDR1 is MNHEY and CDR2 is SMNVEV (reference sequence). This CDR3 is 14 amino acids long. The V gene lost 6 bases and the J gene lost 3 bases, with 15 bases spanning the gap. The rearrangement joins TRBV27 to TRBJ2-7; D gene unclear. The TCR comes from a human donor in good health. Some libraries in this study had Jurkat cell RNA spiked in. Input material: naive CD8+ T cells from blood, with Jurkat cell RNA spiked in. Subset here: FACS-sorted CD8+CD4-CCR7+CD45RA+ naive T cells. This CDR3 reads CASSTSPFVYEQYF. In DNA form, the CDR3 reads TGTGCCAGCAGCACAAGTCCCTTCGTCTACGAGCAGTACTTC.